Each of the 6 T cell receptor beta chains below was sequenced from the same sample in a study of T-cell reconstitution after alpha-beta-depleted transplantation in children. Construction of the TCRbeta library involved unique molecular identifiers. Via MiXCR, TCRdb re-called the PCR reads, giving one row per CDR3 protein. Of more than 4,500 distinct CDR3 sequences in the sample, 26% are singletons; the top ten hold approximately 35%. Sequencing was performed on PBMCs, mostly from graft donor cells, taken 60 days after TCRalphabeta/CD19-depleted stem cell transplant. These receptors were obtained from a male patient between 2 and 9 years old who had a stem cell transplant for acute lymphoblastic leukemia, so the T cells may come from the graft donor.

This clonotype was seen repeatedly, ten times or more. The chain links TRBV5-5 to TRBJ2-5; D remains ambiguous. CDR3 length: 14 amino acids. Germline assignment: CDR1 SGHKS and CDR2 YYEKEE (reference sequence). V lost 4 bases and J lost 3, with 13 bases in between. The CDR3 DNA sequence: TGTGCCAGCAGCCGGCTACGTAAGGAAGAGACCCAGTACTTC. Translating gives CASSRLRKEETQYF.

This clonotype was counted many times. The chain employs TRBV7-9 and TRBJ2-1, with TRBD2 identical over 10 bases. The length of the CDR3 is 17 residues. After removal of 1 base from V and 1 base from J, the junction contained 4 bases not matched to a gene. The germline V gene has CDR1 SEHNR and CDR2 FQNEAQ (reference sequence). CDR3 in amino acids: CASSLVLAGSSYNEQFF. DNA for the CDR3: TGTGCCAGCAGCTTAGTACTAGCGGGATCGTCCTACAATGAGCAGTTCTTC.

Ten or more counts support this clonotype. The chain is built from TRBV6-5 and TRBJ2-3; TRBD1 matches at 12 bases. The CDR3 extends over 14 amino acids. With V trimmed by 8 bases and J by 6 bases, 6 bases remained unmatched. The germline gives CDR1 MNHEY, CDR2 SVGAGI. The CDR3: CASSRDRGQDTQYF. The CDR3 bases are TGTGCCAGCTCTCGGGACAGGGGGCAGGATACGCAGTATTTT.

The chain employs TRBV5-6 and TRBJ2-5, with no clear D. The V and J ends lost 5 bases and 5 bases respectively, with 13 bases between them. The CDR3 sequence is 13 residues long. Germline CDR1 SGHDT, CDR2 YYEEEE. The CDR3 bases are TGTGCCAGCAGAAAACCCGGTACGGAGACCCAGTACTTC. It specifies CASRKPGTETQYF.

This clonotype was observed many times. V usage is TRBV4-1 and J usage is TRBJ2-3; D is perhaps TRBD1 or TRBD2 (5 bases each). Germline V lookup: CDR1 MGHRA, CDR2 YSYEKL. Trimming pared 2 bases from V and 4 bases from J, leaving 13 bases between. CDR3 length equals 15 residues. The CDR3 loop reads CASSQPRARADTQYF. CDR3 coding DNA: TGCGCCAGCAGCCAACCGAGGGCCAGGGCAGATACGCAGTATTTT.

By sample fraction, this clonotype is large. The chain recombines TRBV7-9 with TRBJ2-5; maybe TRBD2 (5 bases). This CDR3 contains 18 residues. Germline assignment: CDR1 SEHNR and CDR2 FQNEAQ (reference sequence). Trimming took off 3 bases at V and 2 bases at J, with 22 bases between the two ends. DNA for the CDR3: TGTGCCAGCAGCTTCCTTCGGACTGGGGAATATGGGCAAGAGACCCAGTACTTC. It yields the protein CASSFLRTGEYGQETQYF.